The 29 T cell receptor beta chains reported below all come from one sample, sequenced in a study of T cells after yellow fever vaccination. TCRdb processed the 5' RACE reads anew with MiXCR; each CDR3 protein has one entry. The repertoire includes hundreds of thousands of distinct CDR3 sequences, about 14% of them detected once, and more than 12% sits in the top ten. The source material was PBMCs, sampled on the day of the yellow fever booster vaccination. The receptors shown here come from a young man who received the YFV17D yellow fever vaccine.

The chain is built from TRBV25-1 and TRBJ2-7, with a possible D match to TRBD2 (5 bases). Germline V gene data show CDR1 as MGHDK and CDR2 as SYGVNS. The CDR3 has 16 amino acids. The ends were cut back, 5 bases at V and 7 bases at J, with 24 bases in the middle. CDR3 region: CASSPSFARPSGEQYF. DNA of the CDR3: TGTGCCAGCAGTCCCTCGTTCGCGAGACCTTCGGGGGAGCAGTACTTC.

This clonotype was seen more than once but under ten times. The rearrangement joins TRBV19 to TRBJ2-1; a possible D gene is TRBD2 (7 bases). Between the trimmed V and J ends, which lost 6 bases and 7 bases, there was a span of 13 bases. CDR3 length: 13 residues. Germline CDR1 is LNHDA and CDR2 is SQIVND (reference sequence). The CDR3 DNA follows: TGTGCCAGTAGGGTGGGAGGGGGGAATGAGCAGTTCTTC. It translates to CASRVGGGNEQFF.

The genes are TRBV12-3 or TRBV12-4 and TRBJ2-1; 7 nucleotides agree with TRBD2. V was clipped by 7 bases and J by 11 bases; unmatched bases: 11. This CDR3 region has 13 residues. CDR3 amino acids: CASTKNLAEQQFF. The CDR3 DNA reads TGTGCCAGCACCAAGAATCTAGCGGAACAGCAGTTCTTC.

The V and J genes are TRBV6-1 and TRBJ2-2, with D maybe TRBD2 (6 bases). The germline V gene encodes CDR1 MNHNS and CDR2 SASEGT. This CDR3 has 14 residues. Trimming removed 7 bases at V and 5 bases at J, with 14 bases between. CDR3 nucleotides: TGTGCCAGCACCTCGACGGGAGCGACCGGGGAGCTGTTTTTT. It encodes CASTSTGATGELFF.

This clonotype was picked up a small number of times. The rearrangement joins TRBV6-2 or TRBV6-3 to TRBJ1-1; TRBD1 might be the D (5 bases). Germline values: CDR1 MNHEY, CDR2 SVGEGT. The CDR3 contains 14 residues. V was trimmed by 7 bases and J by 5 bases, leaving 17 bases between them. CDR3 residues: CASKKEGRGTEAFF. As DNA, the CDR3 is TGTGCCAGCAAGAAGGAGGGGCGTGGGACTGAAGCTTTCTTT.

This clonotype showed up just a few times. The rearrangement joins TRBV6-1 to TRBJ2-7, with D perhaps TRBD2 (6 bases). Germline CDR1 and CDR2: MNHNS and SASEGT. CDR3 length equals 17 residues. V gave up 7 bases and J gave up 3 bases, with 25 bases separating them. CDR3 in amino acids: CASNRLGDRGTGYEQYF. CDR3 bases: TGTGCCAGCAACCGACTAGGGGATCGCGGGACCGGCTACGAGCAGTACTTC.

The genes are TRBV30 and TRBJ1-5, with D possibly being TRBD1 (6 bases). Germline assignment: CDR1 GTSNPN and CDR2 SVGIG (reference sequence). Between the trimmed V and J ends, which lost 2 bases and 11 bases, there was a span of 16 bases. CDR3 length equals 13 residues. The CDR3 nucleotides read TGTGCCTGGAGTAAAGGGGGGCTAAGGTCCCAGCATTTT. Amino acids: CAWSKGGLRSQHF.

The V gene is TRBV20-1, the J gene TRBJ2-1; TRBD2 matches 9 bases. There are 14 residues in the CDR3. CDR1 DFQATT and CDR2 SNEGSKA come from the germline V gene (reference sequence). V dropped 6 bases and J dropped 5; count of bases not matched to a gene: 8. CDR3 nucleotide sequence: TGCAGTGCCCAGGGGCTAGCGGGAAACAATGAGCAGTTCTTC. Protein: CSAQGLAGNNEQFF.

This clonotype has only a few counts. The CDR3 spells CASRKAGGLGYNEQFF. The DNA of the CDR3 is TGTGCCAGCAGAAAAGCGGGAGGGCTAGGATACAATGAGCAGTTCTTC. V and J are TRBV27 and TRBJ2-1; 10 bases agree with TRBD2. CDR1 and CDR2 (germline): MNHEY, SMNVEV (reference sequence). This CDR3 spans 16 amino acids. Germline trimming cut 6 bases from V and 4 bases from J; bases unmatched to any gene: 9.

J is TRBJ2-1 and V is TRBV20-1; D remains ambiguous. The CDR3 consists of 13 residues. V was clipped by 5 bases and J by 0 bases, with 8 bases between them. Germline V CDR1 and CDR2: DFQATT, SNEGSKA (reference sequence). The CDR3: CSARFSSYNEQFF. The DNA for the CDR3 is TGCAGTGCTCGGTTTTCCTCCTACAATGAGCAGTTCTTC.

The chain couples TRBV20-1 to TRBJ2-5, with 9 bases matching TRBD2. CDR3 length: 14 residues. Germline loops: CDR1 DFQATT, CDR2 SNEGSKA (reference sequence). V lost 3 bases and J lost 7; bases outside the gene matches: 9. The DNA of the CDR3 is TGCAGTGCTAGTTCCCGCGGGAGGGTGGGGACCCAGTACTTC. Its translation is CSASSRGRVGTQYF.

This clonotype has more than one count but fewer than ten. The chain joins TRBV10-1 to TRBJ2-5; unclear D gene. Germline CDR1 reads WNHNN; CDR2 reads SYGVQD (reference sequence). The CDR3 spans 13 residues. The V end was cut by 0 bases, the J end by 4 bases, with 6 bases between. The CDR3 coding sequence is TGCGCCAGCAGTGAGTCCCTGGGAGAGACCCAGTACTTC. Its translation: CASSESLGETQYF.

The rearrangement uses TRBV7-9 and TRBJ2-7; 11 nucleotides align to TRBD2. J was trimmed by 6 bases and V by 4 bases; bases with no gene match: 8. This CDR3 has 15 residues. Germline-derived CDR1 and CDR2 are SEHNR and FQNEAQ (reference sequence). CDR3 sequence: CASSYGTSGDFEQYF. CDR3 DNA: TGTGCCAGCAGCTACGGGACTAGCGGCGATTTCGAGCAGTACTTC. Filled out from reference TRBV7-9 and TRBJ2-7, the complete variable domain reads DTGVSQNPRHKITKRGQNVTFRCDPISEHNRLYWYRQTLGQGPEFLTYFQNEAQLEKSRLLSDRFSAERPKGSFSTLEIQRTEQGDSAMYLCASSYGTSGDFEQYFGPGTRLTVT.

This clonotype has ten or more counts. The rearrangement uses TRBV7-6 and TRBJ2-1; 9 bases map to TRBD1. Germline lookup yields CDR1 SGHVS and CDR2 FNYEAQ. The CDR3 spans 16 residues. V was pared by 5 bases and J by 1 base, with 6 bases of the junction left unmatched. The CDR3 loop is CASSRQTGGSYNEQFF. The CDR3 nucleotides read TGTGCCAGCAGCCGACAGACAGGGGGATCCTACAATGAGCAGTTCTTC.

The chain is built from TRBV4-1 and TRBJ2-7; D gene uncertain. The CDR3 runs to 14 residues. Germline V CDR1 and CDR2: MGHRA, YSYEKL. Trimming cost V 1 base and J 5 bases, with 12 bases left between them. For the CDR3, the DNA is TGCGCCAGCAGCCAAGTTGGACCCTCGGACGAGCAGTACTTC. This translates into CASSQVGPSDEQYF.

The rearrangement joins TRBV12-3 or TRBV12-4 to TRBJ1-6; possible D gene TRBD1, 6 bases. The CDR3 is 15 amino acids. Trimming cost V 3 bases and J 7 bases, with 13 bases left between them. The CDR3 sequence is CASSFGTIPNSPLHF. For the CDR3, the DNA is TGTGCCAGCAGTTTCGGGACAATCCCGAATTCACCCCTCCACTTT.

This clonotype was seen more than once but under ten times. The genes are TRBV20-1 and TRBJ2-7; D may be TRBD1 (6 bases). V dropped 0 bases and J dropped 3 bases, with 12 bases sitting between them. CDR3 size: 14 residues. Germline V gene lookup returns CDR1 DFQATT and CDR2 SNEGSKA (reference sequence). DNA for the CDR3: TGCAGTGCTAGAGACGGGGAAGGGGGCTACGAGCAGTACTTC. This encodes CSARDGEGGYEQYF.

The genes are TRBV12-3 or TRBV12-4 and TRBJ1-5; 7 nucleotides line up with TRBD1. The ends lost 5 bases at V and 6 bases at J; junction bases unmatched: 10. The length of the CDR3 is 15 residues. The CDR3 DNA sequence: TGTGCCAGCAGTAACCGACAGGGACGGAGTCAGCCCCAGCATTTT. It translates to CASSNRQGRSQPQHF.

The chain links TRBV4-3 to TRBJ2-3; perhaps TRBD1 as D (6 bases). This CDR3 contains 15 residues. V was pared by 4 bases and J by 0 bases, with 11 bases between. From germline, CDR1 is LGHNA and CDR2 YSLEER. The CDR3 reads CASSRLDSSTDTQYF. The CDR3 coding sequence is TGCGCCAGCAGCCGCCTGGACAGCAGCACAGATACGCAGTATTTT.

In this sample, this clonotype turned up a few times. V is TRBV10-3 and J is TRBJ2-3; possibly TRBD1 for D (6 bases). The CDR3 contains 15 residues. CDR1 is ENHRY and CDR2 is SYGVKD in the germline V gene. V was clipped by 5 bases and J by 2 bases, with 14 bases between them. CDR3 residues: CAISPRTEITDTQYF. CDR3 nucleotides: TGTGCCATCAGTCCCAGGACAGAGATCACAGATACGCAGTATTTT.

This clonotype has just a few counts. The chain couples TRBV7-9 to TRBJ2-7; unclear D gene. Trimming removed 9 bases at V and 4 bases at J, with 7 bases between. This CDR3 region has 10 residues. Germline CDR1 reads SEHNR; CDR2 reads FQNEAQ (reference sequence). Written as DNA, the CDR3 is TGTGCCAGAAGGTCATACGAGCAGTACTTC. It translates to CARRSYEQYF.

The J gene is TRBJ2-7, the V gene TRBV11-2, with a possible D match to TRBD2 (6 bases). Per the germline V gene, CDR1 is SGHAT and CDR2 is FQNNGV. The length of the CDR3 is 17 residues. With 7 bases removed from V and 2 bases from J, the gap between germline ends came to 24 bases. The CDR3 nucleotides are TGTGCCAGCACCCTTACCTTCCTAGGGCGGGAACCCTACGAGCAGTACTTC. Protein product: CASTLTFLGREPYEQYF.

This chain links TRBV5-5 with TRBJ1-4; D is unresolved. V lost 0 bases and J lost 6, with 18 bases in between. Germline CDR1 is SGHKS and CDR2 is YYEKEE (reference sequence). This CDR3 is built from 17 residues. CDR3 coding DNA: TGTGCCAGCAGCTTGGAAGTGGTGGTGACAAGCGATGAAAAACTGTTTTTT. Its translation is CASSLEVVVTSDEKLFF.

The rearrangement links TRBV4-3 to TRBJ2-4; tentative D call: TRBD1 (6 bases). The germline gives CDR1 LGHNA, CDR2 YSLEER. Trimming stripped 0 bases from V and 7 bases from J, with 19 bases between. This CDR3 is 17 amino acids long. The DNA for the CDR3 is TGCGCCAGCAGCCAAGAGCCTCCTCCCAACAGGGAGAACATTCAGTACTTC. It translates to CASSQEPPPNRENIQYF.

This chain joins TRBV12-3 or TRBV12-4 and TRBJ1-1; D not certain. V was trimmed by 1 base and J by 0 bases, leaving 9 bases between them. The CDR3 is 15 amino acids. The CDR3 protein is CASSLDYTLNTEAFF. DNA for the CDR3: TGTGCCAGCAGTTTAGATTACACCTTGAACACTGAAGCTTTCTTT.

The rearrangement joins TRBV9 to TRBJ2-2; D might be TRBD1 (6 bases). CDR3 length equals 16 residues. Germline CDR1 SGDLS, CDR2 YYNGEE. V gave up 1 base and J gave up 0 bases, with 10 bases separating them. The CDR3 sequence: CASSVNRETNTGELFF. The CDR3 DNA follows: TGTGCCAGCAGCGTAAACAGGGAAACGAACACCGGGGAGCTGTTTTTT.

In its sample, this clonotype was seen a few times. V and J are TRBV20-1 and TRBJ2-7; a weak D match, TRBD2 (6 bases). V was trimmed by 3 bases and J by 3 bases, leaving 12 bases between them. The CDR3 sequence is 13 residues long. In germline, CDR1 is DFQATT, CDR2 SNEGSKA (reference sequence). CDR3: CSARGRDRYEQYF. The CDR3 nucleotides are TGCAGTGCTAGGGGGCGGGACCGCTACGAGCAGTACTTC.

This clonotype has just a few counts. The genes are TRBV6-1 and TRBJ2-3, with 10 bases matching TRBD2. Germline CDR1 is MNHNS and CDR2 is SASEGT. Trimming took 6 bases from V and 3 from J; bases not matched to a gene: 6. The CDR3 has 15 amino acids. As DNA, the CDR3 is TGTGCCAGCAGGGCCAAGACTAGCGGGACAGATACGCAGTATTTT. The encoded protein is CASRAKTSGTDTQYF.

V gene TRBV29-1 combines with J gene TRBJ2-2; 11 nucleotides align to TRBD1. CDR3 size: 16 residues. The ends lost 1 base at V and 5 bases at J; junction bases unmatched: 6. In germline, CDR1 is SQVTM, CDR2 ANQGSEA. CDR3 region: CSVEATGQGATGELFF. The CDR3 nucleotides read TGCAGCGTTGAAGCCACAGGACAGGGGGCGACCGGGGAGCTGTTTTTT.